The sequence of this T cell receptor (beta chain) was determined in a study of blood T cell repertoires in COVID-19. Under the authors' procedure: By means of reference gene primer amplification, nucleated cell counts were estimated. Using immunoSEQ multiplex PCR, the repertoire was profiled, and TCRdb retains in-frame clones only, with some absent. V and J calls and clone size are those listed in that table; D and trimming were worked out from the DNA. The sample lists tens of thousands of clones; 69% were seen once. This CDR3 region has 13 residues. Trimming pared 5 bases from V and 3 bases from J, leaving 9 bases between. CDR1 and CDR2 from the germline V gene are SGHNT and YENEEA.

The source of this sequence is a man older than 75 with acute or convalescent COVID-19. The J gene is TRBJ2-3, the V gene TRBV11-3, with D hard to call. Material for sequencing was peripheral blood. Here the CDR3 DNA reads TGTGCCAGCAGCCGAGCTAGTACAGATACGCAGTATTTT. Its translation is CASSRASTDTQYF.